A single sample gave rise to the 32 T cell receptor beta chains below, sequenced in a study of T cells in Graves' hyperthyroidism and ophthalmopathy. There were TCR beta CDR3 regions amplified from RNA transcripts. TCR CDR3 underwent first-round RT-PCR with the HTBI primer set. One entry per CDR3 protein, called by TCRdb with MiXCR from the multiplex PCR reads. Seen here are some 740,000 distinct CDR3 sequences, approximately 15% observed once, and the top ten hold roughly 10%. Sequencing was carried out using blood. The receptors derive from a woman between 18 and 29 years old with Graves' hyperthyroidism.

This rearrangement joins TRBV19 to TRBJ2-6; the D is unclear. CDR3 length: 19 amino acids. CDR1 LNHDA and CDR2 SQIVND come from the germline V gene (reference sequence). V lost 4 bases to trimming and J lost 0 bases, with 19 bases between them. The DNA of the CDR3 is TGTGCCAGTAGTAGGGTCACTGTGATGTCCAACTCTGGGGCCAACGTCCTGACTTTC. Protein sequence: CASSRVTVMSNSGANVLTF.

This clonotype was picked up many times. The chain couples TRBV30 to TRBJ2-7; D call uncertain. The CDR3 length is 12 residues. Trimming pared 0 bases from V and 3 bases from J, leaving 6 bases between. Germline V CDR1 and CDR2: GTSNPN, SVGIG (reference sequence). DNA for the CDR3: TGTGCCTGGAGTGTGAAAGGCTACGAGCAGTACTTC. This encodes CAWSVKGYEQYF.

This clonotype was found many times. The rearrangement uses TRBV10-3 and TRBJ1-1; TRBD1 is a possible D gene (5 bases). Deletions cut 7 bases from V and 1 base from J, with 13 bases between. This CDR3 has 14 residues. Germline V gene data show CDR1 as ENHRY and CDR2 as SYGVKD. The CDR3: CAITPGQGNTEAFF. CDR3 DNA: TGTGCCATCACCCCGGGTCAGGGGAACACTGAAGCTTTCTTT.

This sequence joins TRBV4-1 and TRBJ2-3; the D is unclear. CDR1 and CDR2 (germline): MGHRA, YSYEKL. This CDR3 has 16 residues. V gave up 4 bases and J gave up 0 bases, with 14 bases separating them. The CDR3 is CASSLYTGASTDTQYF. The CDR3 DNA reads TGCGCCAGCAGCCTTTACACTGGTGCTAGCACAGATACGCAGTATTTT.

In its sample, this clonotype was seen a few times. The chain is built from TRBV24-1 and TRBJ2-1, with TRBD1 identical over 9 bases. The CDR3 loop spans 17 amino acids. Looked up from germline, CDR1 is KGHDR and CDR2 is SFDVKD. Trimming at V came to 3 bases and at J to 10 bases, leaving 15 bases not matched to a gene. The CDR3 DNA sequence: TGTGCCACCAGTGATATACCGGGACAGGGTGGGTGGGAGGAGCAGTTCTTC. Translated, it gives CATSDIPGQGGWEEQFF.

Many counts were recorded for this clonotype. V is TRBV4-1 and J is TRBJ2-3; D uncertain. This CDR3 comprises 14 residues. Trimming took off 1 base at V and 0 bases at J, with 5 bases between the two ends. The V gene's germline CDR1 is MGHRA and CDR2 YSYEKL. CDR3 nucleotides: TGCGCCAGCAGCCAAGTGACTAGCACAGATACGCAGTATTTT. It encodes CASSQVTSTDTQYF.

This clonotype was seen more than once but under ten times. The rearrangement links TRBV7-2 to TRBJ2-7, with D unclear. The CDR3 totals 13 residues. V lost 5 bases and J lost 5, with 13 bases in between. Germline loops: CDR1 SGHTA, CDR2 FQGNSA. CDR3 amino acids: CASSLQWSDEQYF. DNA for the CDR3: TGTGCCAGCAGCCTCCAGTGGTCCGACGAGCAGTACTTC.

This clonotype was seen at least ten times. This chain links TRBV7-9 with TRBJ2-3; maybe TRBD1 (5 bases). The V end was cut by 5 bases, the J end by 4 bases, with 16 bases between. This CDR3 is built from 15 residues. In germline, CDR1 is SEHNR, CDR2 FQNEAQ (reference sequence). CDR3 sequence reads: CASSPVLRGADTQYF. The CDR3 DNA reads TGTGCCAGCAGCCCCGTGTTAAGGGGTGCAGATACGCAGTATTTT.

Many counts were recorded for this clonotype. This chain joins TRBV18 and TRBJ2-5; 7 bases map to TRBD1. The CDR3 length is 15 residues. Losses at the gene ends were 4 bases for V and 4 bases for J; bases not matched to a gene: 9. Germline V gene lookup returns CDR1 KGHSH and CDR2 LQKENI. CDR3 sequence reads: CASSLHRGGAETQYF. CDR3 in DNA: TGTGCCAGCTCACTTCATCGAGGGGGCGCAGAGACCCAGTACTTC.

In the case of this clonotype: One end of the junction varies from germline; a read error may be responsible. V is TRBV3-1 and J is TRBJ1-2, with D hard to call. The germline V gene encodes CDR1 LGHDT and CDR2 YNNKEL (reference sequence). There are 14 residues in the CDR3. The CDR3 bases are TGTGCCAGCAGCCAGGACCAGATCAACTATGGCTACGCCTTC. Its translation is CASSQDQINYGYAF.

The sample holds a few counts of this clonotype. This chain joins TRBV4-3 and TRBJ2-3, with 8 bases fitting TRBD2. With V trimmed by 2 bases and J by 4 bases, 8 bases remained unmatched. The V gene's germline CDR1 is LGHNA and CDR2 YSLEER. This CDR3 region has 16 residues. The CDR3: CASSQLLAGNADTQYF. The CDR3 DNA reads as TGCGCCAGCAGCCAACTTTTAGCGGGAAATGCAGATACGCAGTATTTT.

The genes are TRBV24-1 and TRBJ2-5; weak D call: TRBD2 (7 bases). Deletions cut 4 bases from V and 5 bases from J, with 10 bases between. The V gene's germline CDR1 is KGHDR and CDR2 SFDVKD. This CDR3 is built from 13 residues. In DNA, the CDR3 is TGTGCCACCAGTGACGGGGGGCCGGAGACCCAGTACTTC. Protein sequence: CATSDGGPETQYF.

The chain recombines TRBV4-2 with TRBJ2-3; 7 nucleotides agree with TRBD2. This CDR3 contains 16 residues. With 1 base clipped from V and 5 bases from J, the junction kept 9 bases outside the gene matches. CDR1 and CDR2 (germline): LGHNA, YNFKEQ. DNA for the CDR3: TGTGCCAGCAGCCAAGTGTCAGGACTAGTCGGAGATACGCAGTATTTT. It codes for CASSQVSGLVGDTQYF.

This clonotype has a count of ten or more. The rearrangement uses TRBV28 and TRBJ1-2; D perhaps matches TRBD1 (6 bases). Trimming removed 8 bases from V and 3 bases from J, with 13 bases in between. Germline V CDR1 and CDR2: MDHEN, SYDVKM. This CDR3 region has 13 residues. CDR3 residues: CASRVGGDYGYTF. The CDR3 DNA follows: TGTGCCAGCCGGGTAGGGGGAGACTATGGCTACACCTTC.

This clonotype was counted many times. The CDR3 protein is CASSPSPASGRDYTDTQYF. In nucleotides, the CDR3 is TGTGCCAGCAGCCCAAGTCCGGCTAGCGGGAGGGACTACACAGATACGCAGTATTTT. The V gene is TRBV28, the J gene TRBJ2-3, with TRBD2 matching 12 bases. The V and J ends lost 6 bases and 2 bases, in that order; junction bases with no gene match: 15. Germline-derived CDR1 and CDR2 are MDHEN and SYDVKM. CDR3 size: 19 residues.

This clonotype was recorded at least ten times. The rearrangement joins TRBV2 to TRBJ1-6; 7 positions agree with TRBD1. V was clipped by 5 bases and J by 8 bases; unmatched bases: 6. CDR1 SNHLY and CDR2 FYNNEI come from the germline V gene. This CDR3 has 14 amino acids. This chain's CDR3 is CASSQQGSDSPLHF. CDR3 coding DNA: TGTGCCAGCAGTCAACAGGGGTCGGATTCACCCCTCCACTTT.

The genes are TRBV13 and TRBJ2-3; tentatively, D is TRBD1 (5 bases). The CDR3 has 15 amino acids. V lost 6 bases and J 6 bases, leaving 19 bases between the germline ends. CDR1 is PRHDT, CDR2 FYEKMQ, per germline (reference sequence). CDR3 in DNA: TGTGCCAGCAGTCAAGGGGATATTGGGGTGGATACGCAGTATTTT. Translating it yields CASSQGDIGVDTQYF.

This clonotype was recorded a few times. J is TRBJ1-1 and V is TRBV4-1; D gene ambiguous. V lost 2 bases to trimming and J lost 6 bases, with 13 bases between them. The CDR3 sequence is 14 residues long. Germline CDR1 is MGHRA and CDR2 is YSYEKL. Here the CDR3 reads CASSQMETRPEAFF. In nucleotides, the CDR3 is TGCGCCAGCAGCCAAATGGAGACCAGGCCTGAAGCTTTCTTT.

The sample holds a few counts of this clonotype. The genes are TRBV27 and TRBJ2-7; 9 bases line up with TRBD2. V lost 6 bases and J lost 3; bases outside the gene matches: 6. Germline assignment: CDR1 MNHEY and CDR2 SMNVEV (reference sequence). The CDR3 contains 14 residues. The CDR3 loop reads CASREREVDYEQYF. The CDR3 DNA follows: TGTGCCAGCAGGGAGCGGGAGGTAGACTACGAGCAGTACTTC.

The genes are TRBV28 and TRBJ2-5; unclear D gene. Germline lookup yields CDR1 MDHEN and CDR2 SYDVKM. The V end lost 10 bases, the J end lost 9 bases, and 21 bases lay between the germline ends. This CDR3 is built from 13 residues. The CDR3 loop is CAIQWGGVEAQYF. As DNA, the CDR3 is TGTGCCATCCAATGGGGTGGTGTTGAGGCCCAGTACTTC.

This rearrangement joins TRBV28 to TRBJ2-1, with TRBD2 matching over 10 bases. The CDR3 extends over 16 amino acids. Germline CDR1 is MDHEN and CDR2 is SYDVKM. J gave up 4 bases and V 4 bases, and 7 bases lay outside the gene matches. This CDR3 reads CASSSAGGPGYNEQFF. The DNA of the CDR3 is TGTGCCAGCAGTTCAGCGGGAGGGCCGGGGTACAATGAGCAGTTCTTC.

This clonotype appeared many times. The chain employs TRBV6-2 or TRBV6-3 and TRBJ2-5; possibly TRBD1 for D (5 bases). Trimming removed 4 bases at V and 1 base at J, with 13 bases between. CDR3 length: 15 residues. CDR1 is MNHEY, CDR2 SVGEGT, per germline. CDR3 sequence (DNA): TGTGCCAGCAGTTCCTTCAGGGATTTCCAAGAGACCCAGTACTTC. Translated: CASSSFRDFQETQYF.

The chain recombines TRBV11-3 with TRBJ2-1; 7 bases line up with TRBD2. V gave up 5 bases and J gave up 5 bases; unmatched junction bases: 12. CDR1 and CDR2 from the germline V gene are SGHNT and YENEEA. The CDR3 covers 16 residues. This chain's CDR3 is CASSLVGAGVDNEQFF. The CDR3 DNA reads as TGTGCCAGCAGCCTCGTCGGGGCGGGGGTAGACAATGAGCAGTTCTTC.

A few counts support this clonotype. V usage is TRBV6-1 and J usage is TRBJ2-1; 9 bases match TRBD1. Per the germline V gene, CDR1 is MNHNS and CDR2 is SASEGT. V lost 5 bases, J lost 9 bases, and 5 bases stayed unmatched. The CDR3 covers 13 residues. CDR3 residues: CASSLGQGFEQFF. CDR3 nucleotides: TGTGCCAGCAGTTTGGGACAGGGTTTTGAGCAGTTCTTC.

The sample holds many counts of this clonotype. The V call is TRBV11-2, the J call TRBJ2-3; D uncertain. Deletions cut 5 bases from V and 0 bases from J, with 15 bases between. The CDR3 runs 16 residues. CDR1 and CDR2 (germline): SGHAT, FQNNGV. In nucleotides, the CDR3 is TGTGCCAGCAGCGGATCGGTTGCGAGTAGCACAGATACGCAGTATTTT. Encoded protein: CASSGSVASSTDTQYF.

This clonotype was counted between two and nine times. This chain joins TRBV7-9 and TRBJ1-6, with TRBD1 as a possible D gene (5 bases). Trimming shortened V by 4 bases and J by 5 bases, and 18 bases separated the two germline ends. This CDR3 has 17 residues. Germline values: CDR1 SEHNR, CDR2 FQNEAQ (reference sequence). CDR3 region: CASSSPGGGADNSPLHF. The DNA of the CDR3 is TGTGCCAGCAGCTCGCCGGGGGGGGGAGCCGATAATTCACCCCTCCACTTT.

Ten or more counts support this clonotype. The chain is built from TRBV5-8 and TRBJ2-5, with 8 bases aligning to TRBD2. The CDR3 extends over 15 amino acids. The germline gives CDR1 SGHTS, CDR2 YDEGEE. V was clipped by 3 bases and J by 4 bases; unmatched bases: 8. CDR3 in amino acids: CASSSGPAGGETQYF. CDR3 nucleotide sequence: TGTGCCAGCAGCTCGGGACCGGCGGGGGGAGAGACCCAGTACTTC.

This clonotype was recorded many times. The chain carries TRBV30 and TRBJ1-2; 7 bases align to TRBD1. With 5 bases clipped from V and 4 bases from J, the junction kept 4 bases outside the gene matches. The length of the CDR3 is 12 residues. The germline V gene encodes CDR1 GTSNPN and CDR2 SVGIG (reference sequence). The CDR3 DNA is TGTGCCTGGGGCGGGACAGCCTATGGCTACACCTTC. Amino acids: CAWGGTAYGYTF.

This clonotype has just a few counts. The chain couples TRBV6-1 to TRBJ1-4; TRBD1 aligns across 8 bases. V dropped 6 bases and J dropped 2; count of bases not matched to a gene: 14. CDR1 and CDR2 (germline): MNHNS, SASEGT. The CDR3 loop spans 18 amino acids. The CDR3 loop is CASRKGQGRSRTNEKLFF. In DNA, the CDR3 is TGTGCCAGCAGGAAAGGACAGGGTAGAAGTCGCACTAATGAAAAACTGTTTTTT.

The sample holds many counts of this clonotype. The chain links TRBV18 to TRBJ2-1; D gene ambiguous. The ends were cut back, 3 bases at V and 5 bases at J, with 8 bases in the middle. The CDR3 covers 13 residues. Germline V lookup: CDR1 KGHSH, CDR2 LQKENI. This CDR3 reads CASSPLRDNEQFF. The CDR3 DNA reads TGTGCCAGCTCACCCTTAAGGGACAATGAGCAGTTCTTC.

This clonotype was detected ten times or more. The rearrangement uses TRBV7-2 and TRBJ2-3, with 11 positions matching TRBD2. The CDR3 length is 18 residues. With V trimmed by 0 bases and J by 2 bases, 7 bases remained unmatched. The germline V gene has CDR1 SGHTA and CDR2 FQGNSA. This chain's CDR3 is CASSLAFGTSGFTDTQYF. CDR3 DNA sequence: TGTGCCAGCAGCTTAGCTTTTGGGACTAGCGGCTTCACAGATACGCAGTATTTT.

This clonotype came up a few times. The gene calls are TRBV19 and TRBJ2-1; D is perhaps TRBD2 (5 bases). Trimming pared 5 bases from V and 3 bases from J, leaving 14 bases between. The CDR3 runs 15 residues. Germline CDR1 and CDR2: LNHDA and SQIVND (reference sequence). CDR3 coding DNA: TGTGCCAGTAGTCAGAGCGGAACTATCTACAATGAGCAGTTCTTC. This gives the protein CASSQSGTIYNEQFF.